This T cell receptor beta chain appears in the sequencing data of a study of blood T cell repertoires in COVID-19. Libraries were prepared by immunoSEQ multiplex PCR; TCRdb keeps only in-frame clonotypes and omits some of them. The sample carries roughly 700,000 clones, around 89% recorded once. Looked up from germline, CDR1 is LGHDT and CDR2 is YNNKEL (reference sequence). Trimming at V came to 1 base and at J to 0 bases, leaving 3 bases not matched to a gene. This CDR3 comprises 16 residues. The source is a woman under 30 with acute or convalescent COVID-19. The sample consisted of peripheral blood. The chain is built from TRBV3-1 (or the pseudogene TRBV3-2) and TRBJ1-1; TRBD1 matches 9 bases. In DNA form, the CDR3 reads TGTGCCAGCAGCCAAGGGACAGGGGCCATGAACACTGAAGCTTTCTTT. It yields the protein CASSQGTGAMNTEAFF.